This TCR beta chain was sequenced during a study of shared T cell receptors in the human thymus. Clones were sequenced by immunoSEQ multiplex PCR, and TCRdb holds only the in-frame ones, with some missing. Of some 760,000 clones in the sample, approximately 85% were seen once. This clone has only one observation. The germline V gene encodes CDR1 SGHAT and CDR2 FQNNGV. The CDR3 extends over 15 amino acids. V was trimmed by 1 base and J by 5 bases, leaving 14 bases between them. The data also belong to a second study, concerning human thymus T cells. That paper states: Thymus tissue was removed during corrective cardiac surgery. As related research reported, thymic repertoires overlapped highly among unrelated individuals.

The specimen was thymocytes. This TCR was recovered from a girl less than two years old with a congenital heart defect. The genes are TRBV11-2 and TRBJ2-5; tentative D call: TRBD2 (5 bases). The CDR3 nucleotides are TGTGCCAGCAGCTTAGTCGGCCTAGCTGGCGAGACCCAGTACTTC. It specifies CASSLVGLAGETQYF. The whole variable domain, filled in from reference TRBV11-2 and TRBJ2-5, reads EAGVAQSPRYKIIEKRQSVAFWCNPISGHATLYWYQQILGQGPKLLIQFQNNGVVDDSQLPKDRFSAERLKGVDSTLKIQPAKLEDSAVYLCASSLVGLAGETQYFGPGTRLLVL.